One and the same sample provided the 24 T cell receptor beta chains below, sequenced in a study of shared clonotypes between healthy human individuals. Sequencing was performed with immunoSEQ multiplex PCR; in TCRdb, only in-frame clones are kept and a portion is missing. The data contain 2 million to 2.5 million clones, more than 85% of them singletons. The sequenced sample consisted of naive CD4+ T cells from PBMCs. Subset denoted: CD45RA+ positively selected. These receptors all stem from a man younger than 30 in good health. Some clones in this sample may be carry-over from other donors' samples.

The gene calls are TRBV29-1 and TRBJ2-3; tentative D call: TRBD1 (6 bases). V was cut by 5 bases and J by 6 bases, with 12 bases left in between. Germline-derived CDR1 and CDR2 are SQVTM and ANQGSEA. The CDR3 has 12 residues. CDR3 DNA sequence: TGCAGCGTTTCGCAGGGGAGCGATACGCAGTATTTT. Protein: CSVSQGSDTQYF.

The chain joins TRBV1 to TRBJ1-1. TRBV1 is classified as a pseudogene. The CDR3 has 14 residues. The CDR3 here is CTSSQDWVNTEAFF. The CDR3 coding sequence is TGCACCAGCAGCCAAGACTGGGTGAACACTGAAGCTTTCTTT.

The CDR3 spells CASSHPSRGNTEAFF. The CDR3 DNA sequence: TGCGCCAGCAGCCATCCCAGCAGGGGGAACACTGAAGCTTTCTTT. The chain employs TRBV4-1 and TRBJ1-1, with TRBD1 as a possible D gene (6 bases). Germline assignment: CDR1 MGHRA and CDR2 YSYEKL. This CDR3 is built from 15 residues. The V end was cut by 3 bases, the J end by 1 base, with 12 bases between.

The rearrangement uses TRBV28 and TRBJ2-7; no clear D gene. The V and J ends lost 7 bases and 0 bases respectively, with 13 bases between them. The CDR3 loop spans 14 amino acids. The germline V gene encodes CDR1 MDHEN and CDR2 SYDVKM. For the CDR3, the DNA is TGTGCCAGCACCCCAGCAGGTGTCTCCTACGAGCAGTACTTC. Translating gives CASTPAGVSYEQYF.

The chain has TRBV11-2 and TRBJ2-3; TRBD1 aligns across 7 bases. After removal of 4 bases from V and 0 bases from J, the junction contained 4 bases not matched to a gene. The CDR3 loop spans 15 amino acids. Germline loops: CDR1 SGHAT, CDR2 FQNNGV. This CDR3 is CASSSGQDSTDTQYF. In nucleotides, the CDR3 is TGTGCCAGCAGCTCTGGACAGGATAGCACAGATACGCAGTATTTT.

This clone was counted a single time. CDR3: CASSSTGAGANVLTF. In DNA form, the CDR3 reads TGTGCCAGCAGTTCCACAGGGGCTGGGGCCAACGTCCTGACTTTC. The chain links TRBV27 to TRBJ2-6; 7 positions agree with TRBD1. Trimming took 4 bases from V and 2 from J; bases not matched to a gene: 2. The CDR3 totals 15 residues. Germline loops: CDR1 MNHEY, CDR2 SMNVEV (reference sequence).

The chain joins TRBV27 to TRBJ2-2, with D possibly matching TRBD2 (5 bases). The germline V gene has CDR1 MNHEY and CDR2 SMNVEV (reference sequence). Trimming cost V 5 bases and J 5 bases, with 12 bases left between them. This CDR3 has 14 residues. CDR3 sequence: CASSLRGKTGELFF. The CDR3 DNA follows: TGTGCCAGCAGTCTACGGGGAAAGACCGGGGAGCTGTTTTTT.

The rearrangement joins TRBV9 to TRBJ2-1; 7 bases fit TRBD1. The CDR3 spans 15 residues. V dropped 3 bases and J dropped 4; count of bases not matched to a gene: 7. Per germline, CDR1 SGDLS and CDR2 YYNGEE. The CDR3 nucleotides read TGTGCCAGCAGCGGCCGGGACAGATTGTACAATGAGCAGTTCTTC. It yields the protein CASSGRDRLYNEQFF.

This sequence joins TRBV28 and TRBJ1-2; D is undetermined. CDR1 and CDR2 (germline): MDHEN, SYDVKM. Trimming removed 8 bases from V and 0 bases from J, with 10 bases in between. The length of the CDR3 is 13 residues. This CDR3 reads CASLEGTNYGYTF. CDR3 DNA: TGTGCCAGCTTAGAAGGAACTAACTATGGCTACACCTTC.

The gene calls are TRBV28 and TRBJ1-5; perhaps TRBD1 as D (5 bases). Trimming left V 7 bases short and J 7 bases short, with 11 bases between. CDR3 size: 12 residues. CDR1 is MDHEN and CDR2 is SYDVKM in the germline V gene. DNA for the CDR3: TGTGCCAGCACCACGGACATACAGCCCCAGCATTTT. It is translated as CASTTDIQPQHF.

J is TRBJ1-2 and V is TRBV9, with 9 positions matching TRBD1. V lost 4 bases to trimming and J lost 2 bases; unmatched junction nucleotides: 9. CDR1 is SGDLS, CDR2 YYNGEE, per germline. CDR3 length equals 16 residues. CDR3 region: CASSPVWTGDNYGYTF. CDR3 DNA: TGTGCCAGCAGCCCCGTCTGGACAGGGGACAACTATGGCTACACCTTC.

The chain combines TRBV28 with TRBJ2-3; TRBD1 matches at 12 bases. V trimming: 6 bases; J trimming: 4 bases; junction bases outside the gene matches: 5. Germline loops: CDR1 MDHEN, CDR2 SYDVKM. This CDR3 comprises 15 residues. The CDR3 DNA sequence: TGTGCCAGCAGCCGGGACAGGGGGCGCGCAGATACGCAGTATTTT. Its translation: CASSRDRGRADTQYF.

The V and J genes are TRBV7-3 and TRBJ1-4, with D perhaps matching TRBD1 (6 bases). V was trimmed by 5 bases and J by 8 bases, leaving 15 bases between them. Germline V lookup: CDR1 SGHTA, CDR2 FQGTGA. This CDR3 spans 14 amino acids. CDR3 in DNA: TGTGCCAGCAGCAGATTTAGACAGGCGGAAAAACTGTTTTTT. It translates to CASSRFRQAEKLFF.

The rearrangement joins TRBV11-2 to TRBJ1-2; D possibly corresponds to TRBD1 (5 bases). Trimming left V 1 base short and J 5 bases short, with 11 bases between. The CDR3 extends over 14 amino acids. CDR1 and CDR2 from the germline V gene are SGHAT and FQNNGV. The chain's CDR3 is CASSLASGTYGYTF. DNA for the CDR3: TGTGCCAGCAGCTTAGCGTCAGGGACTTATGGCTACACCTTC.

The rearrangement links TRBV5-4 to TRBJ2-2, with 8 bases aligning to TRBD1. The CDR3 contains 15 residues. The V segment lost 5 bases and the J segment 5 bases; nucleotides outside the gene matches: 8. Germline assignment: CDR1 SGHNT and CDR2 YYREEE (reference sequence). The DNA for the CDR3 is TGTGCCAGCAGTCCAGGGGGCGCCTCGACCGGGGAGCTGTTTTTT. This codes for CASSPGGASTGELFF. The full variable domain, rest sourced from reference TRBV5-4 and TRBJ2-2, is ETGVTQSPTHLIKTRGQQVTLRCSSQSGHNTVSWYQQALGQGPQFIFQYYREEENGRGNFPPRFSGLQFPNYSSELNVNALELDDSALYLCASSPGGASTGELFFGEGSRLTVL.

The CDR3 DNA follows: TGCGCCAGCAGCCCCGGGACTAGCGGTGAGGGCGCCGGGGAGCTGTTTTTT. This codes for CASSPGTSGEGAGELFF. This chain connects TRBV5-1 to TRBJ2-2; 11 bases align to TRBD2. V lost 4 bases and J lost 6; bases outside the gene matches: 11. The CDR3 covers 17 residues. Germline CDR1 SGHRS, CDR2 YFSETQ. Full variable domain (outside the CDR3, taken from reference TRBV5-1 and TRBJ2-2): KAGVTQTPRYLIKTRGQQVTLSCSPISGHRSVSWYQQTPGQGLQFLFEYFSETQRNKGNFPGRFSGRQFSNSRSEMNVSTLELGDSALYLCASSPGTSGEGAGELFFGEGSRLTVL.

The chain combines TRBV9 with TRBJ2-1, with TRBD2 matching over 7 bases. Germline V gives CDR1 SGDLS, CDR2 YYNGEE. Trimming at V came to 3 bases and at J to 6 bases, leaving 15 bases not matched to a gene. The CDR3 length is 17 residues. In DNA form, the CDR3 reads TGTGCCAGCAGCGAGGGCGTTTCGCGGGAGTTGGTCAATGAGCAGTTCTTC. This sequence encodes CASSEGVSRELVNEQFF.

The chain uses TRBV7-9 and TRBJ2-3, with 8 bases fitting TRBD2. The CDR3 length is 16 residues. The V gene end was trimmed by 4 bases and the J gene end by 5 bases; junction bases not matched to a gene: 11. Germline V gene data show CDR1 as SEHNR and CDR2 as FQNEAQ (reference sequence). The CDR3 nucleotides are TGTGCCAGCAGCTCATGGGGGACTAGAGGGTTAGATACGCAGTATTTT. Residues: CASSSWGTRGLDTQYF.

The chain has TRBV7-9 and TRBJ1-6; the D is unclear. Trimming removed 1 base from V and 7 bases from J, with 8 bases in between. Germline values: CDR1 SEHNR, CDR2 FQNEAQ (reference sequence). CDR3 length: 14 amino acids. CDR3 protein: CASSLGLWNSPLHF. The CDR3, as DNA: TGTGCCAGCAGCTTAGGGCTGTGGAATTCACCCCTCCACTTT.

V gene TRBV5-1 combines with J gene TRBJ2-1; TRBD2 matches 7 bases. The CDR3 runs 14 residues. Per germline, CDR1 SGHRS and CDR2 YFSETQ. Unmatched junction bases numbered 3, after V lost 6 bases and J lost 0 bases. CDR3 amino acids: CASTGGSSYNEQFF. DNA for the CDR3: TGCGCCAGCACGGGCGGGAGCTCCTACAATGAGCAGTTCTTC.

The chain has TRBV30 and TRBJ2-5; the D call may be TRBD1 or TRBD2 (5 bases each). Germline V gene sequence: CDR1 GTSNPN, CDR2 SVGIG (reference sequence). This CDR3 region has 12 residues. Trimming stripped 2 bases from V and 9 bases from J, with 13 bases between. CDR3: CAWSLGMGAQYF. CDR3 nucleotide sequence: TGTGCCTGGAGTTTAGGAATGGGGGCCCAGTACTTC.

The V gene is TRBV28, the J gene TRBJ2-7; D uncertain. Germline CDR1 reads MDHEN; CDR2 reads SYDVKM. The CDR3 sequence is 12 residues long. V was pared by 6 bases and J by 3 bases, with 9 bases between. This chain's CDR3 is CASRPRFYEQYF. CDR3 bases: TGTGCCAGCAGACCCCGTTTCTACGAGCAGTACTTC. Complete variable domain (other parts from reference TRBV28 and TRBJ2-7): DVKVTQSSRYLVKRTGEKVFLECVQDMDHENMFWYRQDPGLGLRLIYFSYDVKMKEKGDIPEGYSVSREKKERFSLILESASTNQTSMYLCASRPRFYEQYFGPGTRLTVT.

The chain has TRBV14 and TRBJ1-2; possible D gene TRBD1, 6 bases. The CDR3 extends over 15 amino acids. The V gene's germline CDR1 is SGHDN and CDR2 FVKESK. V was pared by 2 bases and J by 6 bases, with 16 bases between. This chain's CDR3 is CASSQKSQGNHGYTF. The DNA for the CDR3 is TGTGCCAGCAGCCAAAAGTCGCAGGGGAACCATGGCTACACCTTC.

V is TRBV27 and J is TRBJ1-6; D is unclear. Germline V gene lookup returns CDR1 MNHEY and CDR2 SMNVEV (reference sequence). The CDR3 covers 15 residues. Deletions cut 6 bases from V and 3 bases from J, with 12 bases between. The CDR3 region is CASRMIPDYNSPLHF. The CDR3 region has the DNA TGTGCCAGCAGAATGATACCCGACTATAATTCACCCCTCCACTTT.